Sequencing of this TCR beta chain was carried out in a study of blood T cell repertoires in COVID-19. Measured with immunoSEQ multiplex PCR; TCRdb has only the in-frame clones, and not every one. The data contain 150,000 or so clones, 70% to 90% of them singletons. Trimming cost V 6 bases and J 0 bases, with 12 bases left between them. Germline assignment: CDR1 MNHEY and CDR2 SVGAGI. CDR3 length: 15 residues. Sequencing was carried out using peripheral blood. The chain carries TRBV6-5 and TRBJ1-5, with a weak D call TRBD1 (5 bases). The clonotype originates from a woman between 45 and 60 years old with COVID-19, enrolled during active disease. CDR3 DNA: TGTGCCAGCAGAGTTACAGGAGATAGCAATCAGCCCCAGCATTTT. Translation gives CASRVTGDSNQPQHF.